This T cell receptor (beta chain) was documented in a study of T-cell reconstitution after alpha-beta-depleted transplantation in children. Preparation of the TCRbeta library was carried out with unique molecular identifiers. TCRdb itself ran the PCR reads through MiXCR, one entry per CDR3 protein. This sample carries about 610,000 distinct CDR3 sequences, about 10% of them seen once, and the ten largest clones take less than 4.5%. The sample consisted of PBMCs from the stem cell graft donor, taken from the stem cell graft. This clonotype originated in a human donor who donated a stem cell graft to a child with acute myeloid leukemia.

The CDR3 region is CASSTPPGQYF. For the CDR3, the DNA is TGTGCCAGCAGCACCCCCCCTGGGCAGTACTTC. The chain couples TRBV6-2 or TRBV6-3 to TRBJ2-7; no clear D. The CDR3 is 11 amino acids. With 6 bases removed from V and 9 bases from J, the gap between germline ends came to 12 bases. Germline loops: CDR1 MNHEY, CDR2 SVGEGT.